This T cell receptor (beta chain) came from a study of T cell clones after liver transplantation. Study summary: Blood was drawn pre-transplant, before withdrawal, and after full or failed withdrawal. The study, taken as a whole, reports: Circulating graft-donor-reactive CD4 TCRbeta sequences fell significantly post-transplant in most of the 8 subjects.

This clone was observed once. Its matching antigen is unknown. Clones were sequenced by immunoSEQ multiplex PCR, and TCRdb holds only the in-frame ones, with some missing. Altogether 55,000 to 80,000 clones are present, around nine tenths being singletons, with the ten largest covering roughly 2.6%. With 4 bases clipped from V and 5 bases from J, the junction kept 3 bases outside the gene matches. The CDR3 has 14 amino acids. Per germline, CDR1 SGDLS and CDR2 YYNGEE. This TCR was recovered from a human donor who received a liver transplant. This chain links TRBV9 with TRBJ1-4; 9 nucleotides match TRBD1. Material: CD4+ T cells from blood, obtained before liver transplant. The DNA for the CDR3 is TGTGCCAGCAGCATCGGACAGGGGAATGAAAAACTGTTTTTT. Its translation: CASSIGQGNEKLFF.